Following are 25 T cell receptor beta chains from one sample sequenced in a study of regulatory T cells in long-lasting Graves disease. The sample's time point: newly diagnosed GD, antithyroid drugs for less than 3 months. After RNA was extracted from PBMCs, the TCR library was made from it. Building of the TCR beta libraries involved iRepertoire HTBI primers and Arm-PCR of CDR3 regions. MiXCR, run by TCRdb on the multiplex PCR reads, gives a single entry per CDR3 protein. The repertoire holds fewer than 650,000 distinct CDR3 sequences, with approximately 16% as singletons. The same sample was also studied in work on T cells in Graves' hyperthyroidism and ophthalmopathy.

The specimen comprised peripheral blood mononuclear cells (PBMCs), sampled at new diagnosis, from a patient treated with antithyroid drugs. The receptors come from a young man with Graves disease.

This clonotype was observed at least ten times. The chain employs TRBV5-1 and TRBJ1-4; TRBD1 matches 9 bases. This CDR3 region has 17 residues. The V and J ends lost 4 bases and 7 bases, in that order; junction bases with no gene match: 14. CDR1 is SGHRS and CDR2 is YFSETQ in the germline V gene. CDR3 amino acids: CASSRSPGQGVVEKLFF. Here the CDR3 DNA reads TGCGCCAGCAGCCGCTCACCGGGACAGGGAGTAGTTGAAAAACTGTTTTTT.

This clonotype was recorded many times. The chain carries TRBV20-1 and TRBJ1-4; D remains unclear. The germline gives CDR1 DFQATT, CDR2 SNEGSKA (reference sequence). There are 13 residues in the CDR3. With 6 bases removed from V and 4 bases from J, the gap between germline ends came to 12 bases. The CDR3 DNA follows: TGCAGTGCCAAGGACTCGATTAATGAAAAACTGTTTTTT. It is translated as CSAKDSINEKLFF.

This clonotype was seen more than once but under ten times. The CDR3, as DNA: TGTGCCAGCAGCGTAGAAGCGGCCACAGATACGCAGTATTTT. Its protein is CASSVEAATDTQYF. This chain links TRBV9 with TRBJ2-3; TRBD2 is a possible D gene (5 bases). Germline V lookup: CDR1 SGDLS, CDR2 YYNGEE. This CDR3 spans 14 amino acids. V lost 0 bases and J 2 bases, leaving 7 bases between the germline ends.

This clonotype was counted many times. The chain carries TRBV7-9 and TRBJ2-3, with no clear D. The CDR3 consists of 14 residues. Germline CDR1 SEHNR, CDR2 FQNEAQ (reference sequence). The V and J ends lost 6 bases and 0 bases respectively, with 10 bases between them. CDR3 nucleotide sequence: TGTGCCAGCAGTTTATCCCTTAGCACAGATACGCAGTATTTT. As protein: CASSLSLSTDTQYF.

This clonotype was picked up many times. The gene calls are TRBV6-1 and TRBJ2-7; 8 bases align to TRBD1. V gave up 6 bases and J gave up 2 bases; unmatched junction bases: 6. The CDR3 has 14 amino acids. Germline loops: CDR1 MNHNS, CDR2 SASEGT. CDR3 sequence reads: CASSDDRGPYEQYF. CDR3 in DNA: TGTGCCAGCAGCGACGACAGGGGACCCTACGAGCAGTACTTC.

This clonotype was recorded at least ten times. The chain has TRBV29-1 and TRBJ2-5; TRBD2 is a possible D gene (5 bases). Germline V gives CDR1 SQVTM, CDR2 ANQGSEA. With 7 bases removed from V and 5 bases from J, the gap between germline ends came to 14 bases. The CDR3 totals 12 residues. The CDR3 region has the DNA TGCAGCGGGGGAAGCGGACGGGAGACCCAGTACTTC. Encoded protein: CSGGSGRETQYF.

This clonotype has at least ten counts. This chain uses TRBV18 with TRBJ1-5; a weak D match, TRBD1 (6 bases). V lost 8 bases and J 5 bases, leaving 13 bases between the germline ends. This CDR3 comprises 13 residues. The V gene's germline CDR1 is KGHSH and CDR2 LQKENI. CDR3 amino acids: CASSPQGDQPQHF. CDR3 DNA: TGTGCCAGCAGTCCACAGGGCGATCAGCCCCAGCATTTT.

This clonotype was picked up a small number of times. The chain has TRBV6-2 or TRBV6-3 and TRBJ2-5, with 8 nucleotides matching TRBD2. The CDR3 is made up of 19 amino acids. Trimming removed 0 bases from V and 1 base from J; junction bases left unmatched: 13. The germline V gene has CDR1 MNHEY and CDR2 SVGEGT. The CDR3 loop reads CASSYSTGSGTGAQETQYF. CDR3 nucleotide sequence: TGTGCCAGCAGTTACTCGACAGGTAGCGGGACGGGGGCCCAAGAGACCCAGTACTTC.

The sample holds many counts of this clonotype. The chain has TRBV2 and TRBJ2-7; D may be TRBD2 (6 bases). CDR1 and CDR2 (germline): SNHLY, FYNNEI. The CDR3 runs 15 residues. The V and J ends lost 6 bases and 0 bases respectively, with 15 bases between them. CDR3 protein: CASSSIMRDSYEQYF. The CDR3 DNA reads TGTGCCAGCAGCTCCATAATGCGGGACTCCTACGAGCAGTACTTC.

The sample holds many counts of this clonotype. This rearrangement joins TRBV13 to TRBJ2-7; TRBD1 agrees at 8 bases. The CDR3 extends over 14 amino acids. V shed 4 bases, J shed 2 bases, and the junction held 4 bases outside the gene matches. Germline V lookup: CDR1 PRHDT, CDR2 FYEKMQ (reference sequence). CDR3 loop: CASSSGQATYEQYF. The CDR3 coding sequence is TGTGCCAGCAGCTCGGGACAGGCAACCTACGAGCAGTACTTC.

This clonotype was observed a handful of times. The chain links TRBV6-2 or TRBV6-3 to TRBJ2-7; tentatively, D is TRBD1 (6 bases). Germline V CDR1 and CDR2: MNHEY, SVGEGT. The CDR3 length is 15 residues. Trimming stripped 0 bases from V and 3 bases from J, with 12 bases between. The CDR3 coding sequence is TGTGCCAGCAGTTACTCAGGGGGAGTTGGCTACGAGCAGTACTTC. Its translation: CASSYSGGVGYEQYF.

This clonotype was observed many times. The gene calls are TRBV2 and TRBJ2-3; a weak D match, TRBD2 (6 bases). CDR1 SNHLY and CDR2 FYNNEI come from the germline V gene. The CDR3 spans 13 residues. The V and J ends lost 10 bases and 2 bases respectively, with 13 bases between them. This chain's CDR3 is CATIAAATDTQYF. DNA of the CDR3: TGTGCCACCATAGCGGCTGCCACAGATACGCAGTATTTT.

This clonotype turned up a few times. The chain is built from TRBV29-1 and TRBJ2-2; unclear D gene. V lost 3 bases to trimming and J lost 1 base, with 9 bases between them. Germline CDR1 reads SQVTM; CDR2 reads ANQGSEA. The length of the CDR3 is 14 residues. In DNA form, the CDR3 reads TGCAGCGTTGATACGGGCCAGAACACCGGGGAGCTGTTTTTT. Amino acids: CSVDTGQNTGELFF.

The rearrangement uses TRBV9 and TRBJ2-3; 8 bases map to TRBD1. Germline CDR1 and CDR2: SGDLS and YYNGEE. The CDR3 is 14 residues long. V shed 0 bases, J shed 6 bases, and the junction held 3 bases outside the gene matches. Written as DNA, the CDR3 is TGTGCCAGCAGCGTAGGGGCAGGGGGCGATACGCAGTATTTT. Translation: CASSVGAGGDTQYF.

This chain uses TRBV4-1 with TRBJ2-1, with 8 bases matching TRBD1. J gave up 15 bases and V 0 bases, and 4 bases lay outside the gene matches. Germline lookup yields CDR1 MGHRA and CDR2 YSYEKL. The CDR3 spans 12 residues. CDR3 amino acids: CASSQEDRVRFF. As DNA, the CDR3 is TGCGCCAGCAGCCAAGAGGACAGGGTTAGGTTCTTC.

This clonotype has just a few counts. V gene TRBV27 combines with J gene TRBJ2-3, with D maybe TRBD2 (5 bases). CDR1 is MNHEY, CDR2 SMNVEV, per germline (reference sequence). CDR3 length equals 14 residues. V lost 7 bases and J lost 8, with 19 bases in between. CDR3: CASTPDHLAGTQYF. Written as DNA, the CDR3 is TGTGCCAGCACCCCGGATCACTTGGCGGGTACGCAGTATTTT.

The chain employs TRBV7-2 and TRBJ1-6; TRBD1 might be the D (5 bases). The CDR3 loop spans 17 amino acids. Germline loops: CDR1 SGHTA, CDR2 FQGNSA. Trimming took off 4 bases at V and 0 bases at J, with 13 bases between the two ends. The CDR3 region is CASSYETVSSYNSPLHF. The CDR3, as DNA: TGTGCCAGCAGCTATGAGACAGTTAGCTCCTATAATTCACCCCTCCACTTT.

This rearrangement joins TRBV7-8 to TRBJ1-1; D possibly corresponds to TRBD1 (6 bases). The length of the CDR3 is 16 residues. CDR1 is SGHVS, CDR2 FQNEAQ, per germline. Trimming took off 5 bases at V and 0 bases at J, with 16 bases between the two ends. Written as DNA, the CDR3 is TGTGCCAGCAGCGGGGAGGCGACAGGTTTGAACACTGAAGCTTTCTTT. The encoded protein is CASSGEATGLNTEAFF.

Of note for this clonotype: Since a much larger clone is just one base distant, this may be a read error. The V and J genes are TRBV12-3 or TRBV12-4 and TRBJ1-2; D unclear. The CDR3 covers 13 residues. Trimming shortened V by 8 bases and J by 2 bases, and 12 bases separated the two germline ends. CDR3: CASDLGGNYGYTF. CDR3 sequence (DNA): TGTGCCAGCGACTTGGGCGGGAACTATGGCTACACCTTC.

This clonotype was recorded many times. This chain uses TRBV7-9 with TRBJ2-3; 10 nucleotides line up with TRBD2. The CDR3 extends over 17 amino acids. Germline assignment: CDR1 SEHNR and CDR2 FQNEAQ (reference sequence). V dropped 4 bases and J dropped 0; count of bases not matched to a gene: 7. The CDR3 DNA reads as TGTGCCAGCAGCTCCGGGACTAGCGCTTCTAGCACAGATACGCAGTATTTT. Translated: CASSSGTSASSTDTQYF.

The CDR3 here is CSARVGGGTGELFF. The DNA for the CDR3 is TGCAGTGCTAGAGTGGGCGGAGGAACCGGGGAGCTGTTTTTT. V usage is TRBV20-1 and J usage is TRBJ2-2; perhaps TRBD2 as D (5 bases). The CDR3 is 14 amino acids. CDR1 DFQATT and CDR2 SNEGSKA come from the germline V gene (reference sequence). V dropped 1 base and J dropped 5 bases, with 11 bases sitting between them.

This chain joins TRBV19 and TRBJ1-2, with TRBD1 identical over 8 bases. The V gene end was trimmed by 4 bases and the J gene end by 1 base; junction bases not matched to a gene: 5. CDR1 is LNHDA and CDR2 is SQIVND in the germline V gene (reference sequence). The CDR3 loop spans 15 amino acids. The CDR3 nucleotides are TGTGCCAGTAGTAGCGACAGGGGATTTAACTATGGCTACACCTTC. Its protein product is CASSSDRGFNYGYTF.

The V gene is TRBV10-3, the J gene TRBJ2-2; 8 bases line up with TRBD1. The J segment lost 5 bases and the V segment lost 7 bases, leaving 9 bases of the junction unmatched. Germline V gene sequence: CDR1 ENHRY, CDR2 SYGVKD. The CDR3 is 15 amino acids. CDR3 amino acids: CAINGEQGATGELFF. CDR3 DNA: TGTGCCATCAATGGAGAGCAGGGGGCGACCGGGGAGCTGTTTTTT.

The sample holds many counts of this clonotype. The chain links TRBV5-1 to TRBJ2-2, with TRBD2 matching over 15 bases. With V trimmed by 4 bases and J by 7 bases, 8 bases remained unmatched. The germline V gene encodes CDR1 SGHRS and CDR2 YFSETQ. CDR3 length: 17 residues. The DNA of the CDR3 is TGCGCCAGCAGCACTGGACTAGCGGGAGGGCCCGGCGGGGAGCTGTTTTTT. It yields the protein CASSTGLAGGPGGELFF.

The CDR3 protein is CASSRALWGEDTQYF. DNA for the CDR3: TGCGCCAGCAGCCGGGCCTTGTGGGGCGAAGATACGCAGTATTTT. The chain recombines TRBV5-1 with TRBJ2-3; tentatively, D is TRBD1 (5 bases). Trimming cost V 4 bases and J 5 bases, with 17 bases left between them. The CDR3 contains 15 residues. Germline-derived CDR1 and CDR2 are SGHRS and YFSETQ.